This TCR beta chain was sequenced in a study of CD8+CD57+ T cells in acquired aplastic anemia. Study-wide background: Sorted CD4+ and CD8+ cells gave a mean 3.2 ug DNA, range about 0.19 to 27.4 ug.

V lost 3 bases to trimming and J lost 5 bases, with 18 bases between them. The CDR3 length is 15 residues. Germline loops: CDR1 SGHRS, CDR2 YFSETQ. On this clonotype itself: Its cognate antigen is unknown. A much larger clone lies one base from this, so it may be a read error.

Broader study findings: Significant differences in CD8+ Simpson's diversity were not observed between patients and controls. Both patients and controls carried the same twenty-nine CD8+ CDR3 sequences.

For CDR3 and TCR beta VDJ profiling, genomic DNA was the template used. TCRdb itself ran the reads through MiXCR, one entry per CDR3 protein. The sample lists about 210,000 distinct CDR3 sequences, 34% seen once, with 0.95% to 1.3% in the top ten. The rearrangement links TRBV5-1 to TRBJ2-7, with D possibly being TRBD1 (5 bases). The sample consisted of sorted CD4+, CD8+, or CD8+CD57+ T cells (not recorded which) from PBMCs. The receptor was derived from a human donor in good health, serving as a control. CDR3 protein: CASSWSEAGLDEQYF. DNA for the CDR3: TGCGCCAGCAGCTGGTCCGAGGCAGGGTTAGACGAGCAGTACTTC.